The 8 T cell receptor beta chains listed next were all sequenced from one sample in a study of shared clonotypes between healthy human individuals. Some clones are missing from TCRdb's copy, which holds only in-frame ones; the method was immunoSEQ multiplex PCR. The sample lists about 590,000 clones, around 95% occurring once. As defined, naive CD8 cells were CD45RO-negative and positively selected for CCR7, with terminally differentiated effector memory CD45RA+ cells excluded. The material sequenced was naive CD8+ T cells sorted from blood. The receptors originated from a woman in her twenties or thirties in good health.

This rearrangement joins TRBV11-2 to TRBJ2-5; D not certain. The DNA end lines up better with TRBJ2-7; the J call may be wrong. Germline CDR1 SGHAT, CDR2 FQNNGV. The CDR3 contains 13 residues. The DNA for the CDR3 is TGTGCCAGCAGCTTAAAATTTGCTTACGAGCAGTACTTC. This encodes CASSLKFAYEQYF.

This rearrangement joins TRBV10-3 to TRBJ2-3; 10 bases match TRBD2. The V gene end was trimmed by 3 bases and the J gene end by 5 bases; junction bases not matched to a gene: 11. Germline CDR1 ENHRY, CDR2 SYGVKD. CDR3 length: 17 amino acids. The CDR3 here is CAISDLGLAAVGDTQYF. CDR3 nucleotides: TGTGCCATCAGTGATTTAGGACTAGCGGCAGTGGGAGATACGCAGTATTTT.

This chain joins TRBV6-1 and TRBJ2-7, with D tentatively TRBD1 or TRBD2 (5 bases each). Trimming took 3 bases from V and 4 from J, leaving 13 bases between them. CDR1 is MNHNS and CDR2 is SASEGT in the germline V gene. This CDR3 comprises 14 residues. This CDR3 is CASSDGFGGYEQYF. In nucleotides, the CDR3 is TGTGCCAGCAGTGATGGGTTTGGGGGATACGAGCAGTACTTC.

The chain carries TRBV20-1 and TRBJ2-7; D not resolved. The CDR3 contains 11 residues. Trimming stripped 6 bases from V and 2 bases from J, with 8 bases between. Germline CDR1 is DFQATT and CDR2 is SNEGSKA (reference sequence). For the CDR3, the DNA is TGCAGTGCGACGCGTACCTACGAGCAGTACTTC. It is translated as CSATRTYEQYF.

V gene TRBV29-1 combines with J gene TRBJ2-1, with TRBD1 as a possible D gene (6 bases). The CDR3 extends over 12 amino acids. Trimming took off 5 bases at V and 9 bases at J, with 14 bases between the two ends. Germline assignment: CDR1 SQVTM and CDR2 ANQGSEA. CDR3 coding DNA: TGCAGCGTTCTAACAGGGTTCTCTGAGCAGTTCTTC. Translated, it gives CSVLTGFSEQFF.

J is TRBJ2-3 and V is TRBV4-2; 9 bases are shared with TRBD2. CDR1 LGHNA and CDR2 YNFKEQ come from the germline V gene. The CDR3 extends over 18 amino acids. Trimming removed 0 bases from V and 4 bases from J; junction bases left unmatched: 11. DNA of the CDR3: TGTGCCAGCAGCCAAGACCGGGGTGCGGGAGGGTGGGCAGATACGCAGTATTTT. Encoded protein: CASSQDRGAGGWADTQYF.

The J gene is TRBJ2-2, the V gene TRBV9; 8 nucleotides line up with TRBD1. Germline V CDR1 and CDR2: SGDLS, YYNGEE. This CDR3 comprises 15 residues. V was clipped by 3 bases and J by 6 bases; unmatched bases: 7. The chain's CDR3 is CASSGRQGPAGELFF. CDR3 sequence (DNA): TGTGCCAGCAGCGGGAGACAGGGGCCCGCCGGGGAGCTGTTTTTT.

This chain links TRBV27 with TRBJ2-7, with 10 bases lining up with TRBD2. Germline CDR1 MNHEY, CDR2 SMNVEV (reference sequence). This CDR3 is 13 amino acids long. V gave up 6 bases and J gave up 5 bases; unmatched junction bases: 4. CDR3 in amino acids: CASRPGTSDEQYF. For the CDR3, the DNA is TGTGCCAGCAGGCCCGGGACTAGCGACGAGCAGTACTTC.